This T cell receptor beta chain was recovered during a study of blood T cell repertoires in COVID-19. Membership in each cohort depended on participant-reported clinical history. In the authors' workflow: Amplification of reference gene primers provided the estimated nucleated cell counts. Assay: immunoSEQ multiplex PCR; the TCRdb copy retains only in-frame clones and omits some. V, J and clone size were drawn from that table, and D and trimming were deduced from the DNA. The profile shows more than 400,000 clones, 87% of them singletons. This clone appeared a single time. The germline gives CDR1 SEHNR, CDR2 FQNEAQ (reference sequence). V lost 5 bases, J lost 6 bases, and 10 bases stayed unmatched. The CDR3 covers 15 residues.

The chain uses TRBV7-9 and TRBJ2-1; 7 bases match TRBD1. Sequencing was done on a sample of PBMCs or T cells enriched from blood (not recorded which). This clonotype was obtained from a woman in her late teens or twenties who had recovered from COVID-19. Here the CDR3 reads CASSVETGVVNEQFF. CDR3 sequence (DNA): TGTGCCAGCAGCGTAGAAACAGGGGTAGTCAATGAGCAGTTCTTC. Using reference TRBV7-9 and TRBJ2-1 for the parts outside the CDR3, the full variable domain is DTGVSQNPRHKITKRGQNVTFRCDPISEHNRLYWYRQTLGQGPEFLTYFQNEAQLEKSRLLSDRFSAERPKGSFSTLEIQRTEQGDSAMYLCASSVETGVVNEQFFGPGTRLTVL.